The 17 T cell receptor beta chains below come from one sample, sequenced in a study of OX40 agonist ivuxolimab in advanced cancers. TCRdb keeps only in-frame clones here, not all; method: immunoSEQ multiplex PCR. Here the sample spans some 50,000 clones, about 87% being singletons. The sample consisted of CD4+ or CD8+ T cells sorted from blood, taken in a trial of the OX40 agonist ivuxolimab. The receptors were sampled from an adult with an advanced solid tumor such as melanoma, head and neck, liver or kidney cancer.

The chain is built from TRBV5-1 and TRBJ2-3; the D gene is possibly TRBD1 (6 bases). Germline CDR1 and CDR2: SGHRS and YFSETQ. The CDR3 spans 16 residues. The germline V and J ends were trimmed by 4 bases and 3 bases, with 18 bases remaining between them. CDR3 sequence reads: CASSIETGGGTDTQYF. The DNA of the CDR3 is TGCGCCAGCAGCATCGAGACAGGAGGAGGTACAGATACGCAGTATTTT.

This clone has just one count. The chain combines TRBV6-1 with TRBJ1-5; D possibly corresponds to TRBD1 (5 bases). The germline V and J ends were trimmed by 3 bases and 0 bases, with 12 bases remaining between them. Germline CDR1 is MNHNS and CDR2 is SASEGT. This CDR3 region has 16 residues. CDR3 in amino acids: CASSDQWGYSNQPQHF. The DNA of the CDR3 is TGTGCCAGCAGTGATCAGTGGGGGTATAGCAATCAGCCCCAGCATTTT.

The chain couples TRBV5-4 to TRBJ1-2; 7 bases map to TRBD1. Germline CDR1 is SGHNT and CDR2 is YYREEE (reference sequence). Trimming took 3 bases from V and 2 from J; bases not matched to a gene: 13. The CDR3 is 17 residues long. The CDR3 bases are TGTGCCAGCAGCTCCTCGACAGGGTTTTATTCGAACTATGGCTACACCTTC. The encoded protein is CASSSSTGFYSNYGYTF.

This clone was detected only once. V and J are TRBV7-8 and TRBJ2-1; the match to TRBD1 covers 7 bases. This CDR3 comprises 16 residues. V trimming: 3 bases; J trimming: 2 bases; junction bases outside the gene matches: 7. Germline loops: CDR1 SGHVS, CDR2 FQNEAQ. In nucleotides, the CDR3 is TGTGCCAGCAGCTTGAGGGGGCTTACCACCTACAATGAGCAGTTCTTC. It encodes CASSLRGLTTYNEQFF.

The chain carries TRBV10-3 and TRBJ2-1; a possible D gene is TRBD1 (6 bases). Germline values: CDR1 ENHRY, CDR2 SYGVKD. The CDR3 is 16 amino acids. Trimming took 0 bases from V and 6 from J, leaving 15 bases between them. The CDR3 spells CAISESQDRVGNEQFF. The CDR3 bases are TGTGCCATCAGTGAGTCTCAGGACAGAGTTGGCAATGAGCAGTTCTTC.

The rearrangement links TRBV7-6 to TRBJ2-3; a weak D match, TRBD2 (5 bases). The CDR3 covers 13 residues. The V end was cut by 5 bases, the J end by 3 bases, with 9 bases between. Germline CDR1 reads SGHVS; CDR2 reads FNYEAQ. For the CDR3, the DNA is TGTGCCAGCAGCCCACGGAGGACAGATACGCAGTATTTT. As protein: CASSPRRTDTQYF.

Concerning this clone itself: The junction departs from germline at one end; a sequencing error may be responsible. CDR3 nucleotides: TGTGCCATCAGTGAGTCGAGAGGGTACTCTGAAGCTTTCTTT. Encoded protein: CAISESRGYSEAFF. The V call is TRBV10-2, the J call TRBJ1-1; D gene ambiguous. The CDR3 has 14 amino acids. Germline CDR1 and CDR2: WSHSY and SAAADI.

The chain combines TRBV7-9 with TRBJ2-5, with 13 bases matching TRBD2. Germline CDR1 is SEHNR and CDR2 is FQNEAQ (reference sequence). This CDR3 spans 17 amino acids. V lost 6 bases and J lost 4; bases outside the gene matches: 11. CDR3 nucleotide sequence: TGTGCCAGCAGGCATCTACTAGCGGGAGGGCCTGGAGAGACCCAGTACTTC. This sequence encodes CASRHLLAGGPGETQYF. Full variable domain (outside the CDR3, taken from reference TRBV7-9 and TRBJ2-5): DTGVSQNPRHKITKRGQNVTFRCDPISEHNRLYWYRQTLGQGPEFLTYFQNEAQLEKSRLLSDRFSAERPKGSFSTLEIQRTEQGDSAMYLCASRHLLAGGPGETQYFGPGTRLLVL.

This rearrangement joins TRBV15 to TRBJ1-1, with 7 bases identical to TRBD1. CDR3 length: 18 amino acids. The V segment lost 0 bases and the J segment 1 base; nucleotides outside the gene matches: 11. The V gene's germline CDR1 is LNHNV and CDR2 YYDKDF (reference sequence). The CDR3 bases are TGTGCCACCAGCAGAGATAGGGGGCGGGCCTATGGGAACACTGAAGCTTTCTTT. Translated, it gives CATSRDRGRAYGNTEAFF.

This chain joins TRBV29-1 and TRBJ2-7, with a tentative D call TRBD1 (6 bases). This CDR3 is 12 amino acids long. Germline V CDR1 and CDR2: SQVTM, ANQGSEA. The ends were cut back, 8 bases at V and 2 bases at J, with 13 bases in the middle. CDR3 loop: CSIGDTAYEQYF. The CDR3 DNA follows: TGCAGCATAGGGGACACCGCCTACGAGCAGTACTTC.

V usage is TRBV30 and J usage is TRBJ1-1, with D possibly being TRBD1 (6 bases). V lost 0 bases and J 3 bases, leaving 11 bases between the germline ends. In germline, CDR1 is GTSNPN, CDR2 SVGIG (reference sequence). This CDR3 is built from 14 residues. The CDR3 region has the DNA TGTGCCTGGAGTGTGGGGGCGGGGGACACTGAAGCTTTCTTT. Its protein product is CAWSVGAGDTEAFF.

This chain connects TRBV9 to TRBJ2-3, with 8 nucleotides matching TRBD2. The germline gives CDR1 SGDLS, CDR2 YYNGEE. Losses at the gene ends were 3 bases for V and 6 bases for J; bases not matched to a gene: 15. The CDR3 is made up of 17 amino acids. Here the CDR3 DNA reads TGTGCCAGCAGCGCACCCTCCGGGGGGGGCCGTTGGGATACGCAGTATTTT. Protein: CASSAPSGGGRWDTQYF.

The CDR3 nucleotides are TGTGCCAGCCGAATCGGAGGCTCTGGAAACACCATATATTTT. Its translation: CASRIGGSGNTIYF. The chain couples TRBV6-5 to TRBJ1-3; D unresolved. This CDR3 contains 14 residues. Trimming removed 8 bases at V and 0 bases at J, with 11 bases between. Germline V lookup: CDR1 MNHEY, CDR2 SVGAGI.

The chain carries TRBV7-9 and TRBJ2-7; 14 bases match TRBD2. The CDR3 runs 15 residues. CDR1 and CDR2 (germline): SEHNR, FQNEAQ (reference sequence). The V and J ends lost 1 base and 5 bases, in that order; junction bases with no gene match: 1. This chain's CDR3 is CASSLGGLAGDEQYF. The CDR3 DNA sequence: TGTGCCAGCAGCTTAGGGGGACTAGCGGGAGACGAGCAGTACTTC.

The chain recombines TRBV28 with TRBJ1-5; D unclear. V lost 5 bases to trimming and J lost 0 bases, with 11 bases between them. The CDR3 extends over 15 amino acids. Germline V gene data show CDR1 as MDHEN and CDR2 as SYDVKM. CDR3 sequence (DNA): TGTGCCAGCAGTGCCCCCACAGCTAGCAATCAGCCCCAGCATTTT. This sequence encodes CASSAPTASNQPQHF.

Here the CDR3 DNA reads TGTGCCAGCAGTGTAGACAGGGGCACCGGCAATCAGCCCCAGCATTTT. Its protein product is CASSVDRGTGNQPQHF. The chain couples TRBV6-1 to TRBJ1-5; 8 bases fit TRBD1. Germline values: CDR1 MNHNS, CDR2 SASEGT. Trimming cost V 4 bases and J 2 bases; bases outside gene matches: 7. This CDR3 has 16 amino acids.

This clone showed up just once. This chain connects TRBV7-2 to TRBJ1-1; weak D call: TRBD1 (6 bases). The V gene's germline CDR1 is SGHTA and CDR2 FQGNSA. This CDR3 is built from 12 residues. Deletions cut 3 bases from V and 6 bases from J, with 8 bases between. In DNA, the CDR3 is TGTGCCAGCAGCTTTGGGGGCGCTGAAGCTTTCTTT. Residues: CASSFGGAEAFF.